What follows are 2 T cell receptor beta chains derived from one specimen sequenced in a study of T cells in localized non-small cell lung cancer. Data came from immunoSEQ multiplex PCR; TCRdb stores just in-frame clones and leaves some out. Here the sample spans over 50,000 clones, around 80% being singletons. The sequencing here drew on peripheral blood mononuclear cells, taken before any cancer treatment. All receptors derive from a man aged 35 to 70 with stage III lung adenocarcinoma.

In DNA, the CDR3 is TGTGCCAGCAGCCACGGGGAGGGGGCCAACGTCCTGACTTTC. Protein product: CASSHGEGANVLTF. The rearrangement links TRBV6-6 to TRBJ2-6, with D perhaps matching TRBD2 (5 bases). Germline V CDR1 and CDR2: MNHNY, SVGAGI (reference sequence). V lost 6 bases to trimming and J lost 4 bases, with 10 bases between them. CDR3 length equals 14 residues.

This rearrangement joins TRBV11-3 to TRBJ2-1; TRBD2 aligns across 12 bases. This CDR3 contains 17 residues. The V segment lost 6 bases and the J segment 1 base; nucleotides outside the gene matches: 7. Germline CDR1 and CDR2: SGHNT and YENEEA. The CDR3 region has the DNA TGTGCCAGCAGTTACTCTAGCGGGGGGGCATCCTACAATGAGCAGTTCTTC. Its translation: CASSYSSGGASYNEQFF.